The 27 T cell receptor beta chains presented below share a single source sample, sequenced in a study of blood T cell repertoires in COVID-19. Clones were read by immunoSEQ multiplex PCR, and TCRdb kept only the in-frame ones, dropping some. Of over 200,000 clones listed, roughly 90% are singletons. Sequencing was carried out using peripheral blood. These receptors were obtained from a man aged 40-49 years with active or convalescent COVID-19.

The rearrangement uses TRBV4-1 and TRBJ2-5, with D possibly matching TRBD1 (5 bases). Per germline, CDR1 MGHRA and CDR2 YSYEKL. CDR3 size: 15 residues. The V end lost 1 base, the J end lost 7 bases, and 16 bases lay between the germline ends. CDR3 nucleotides: TGCGCCAGCAGCCAAGTGGGGTTGCAGGGTGGGACCCAGTACTTC. Protein: CASSQVGLQGGTQYF.

This clone was observed once. This chain uses TRBV10-2 with TRBJ2-3; 12 nucleotides line up with TRBD2. V was clipped by 8 bases and J by 8 bases; unmatched bases: 11. This CDR3 spans 15 amino acids. CDR1 and CDR2 (germline): WSHSY, SAAADI. CDR3 DNA: TGCGCCAGCCGAAAGCCTAGCGGGGGGGCGGGTACGCAGTATTTT. As protein: CASRKPSGGAGTQYF.

This chain connects TRBV5-1 to TRBJ2-6; 8 bases match TRBD1. Per germline, CDR1 SGHRS and CDR2 YFSETQ. The CDR3 contains 15 residues. The junction had 7 bases not matched to a gene; V was cut back by 4 bases and J by 7 bases. The DNA for the CDR3 is TGCGCCAGCAGCACGTTTCAGGGGGCTGCCAACGTCCTGACTTTC. Translation: CASSTFQGAANVLTF.

The J gene is TRBJ1-1, the V gene TRBV6-5, with a possible D match to TRBD1 (5 bases). The germline V and J ends were trimmed by 4 bases and 3 bases, with 12 bases remaining between them. The germline V gene has CDR1 MNHEY and CDR2 SVGAGI. This CDR3 has 14 residues. The CDR3 protein is CASSWGKPDTEAFF. The CDR3 DNA sequence: TGTGCCAGCAGTTGGGGCAAGCCAGACACTGAAGCTTTCTTT.

This clone was observed a handful of times. Here the CDR3 reads CASGQSYSLHSGNTIYF. In DNA, the CDR3 is TGCGCCAGCGGTCAATCGTACAGCCTACACTCTGGAAACACCATATATTTT. The chain joins TRBV4-1 to TRBJ1-3; D is uncertain. Trimming removed 8 bases from V and 0 bases from J, with 20 bases in between. CDR1 and CDR2 (germline): MGHRA, YSYEKL. This CDR3 region has 17 residues.

The rearrangement uses TRBV24-1 and TRBJ2-3, with 13 bases identical to TRBD2. CDR1 is KGHDR, CDR2 SFDVKD, per germline. The CDR3 extends over 20 amino acids. Trimming took 0 bases from V and 0 from J; bases not matched to a gene: 8. The CDR3 is CATSDLVATSGGPSTDTQYF. CDR3 nucleotides: TGTGCCACCAGTGATTTGGTGGCGACTAGCGGGGGGCCCAGCACAGATACGCAGTATTTT.

The CDR3 DNA reads as TGTGCCAGCAACAGGGATCATGGAGATACGCAGTATTTT. Protein: CASNRDHGDTQYF. The chain employs TRBV2 and TRBJ2-3, with D possibly being TRBD1 (6 bases). The germline V gene has CDR1 SNHLY and CDR2 FYNNEI. The CDR3 contains 13 residues. V gave up 7 bases and J gave up 5 bases, with 13 bases separating them.

This chain links TRBV28 with TRBJ2-1, with 10 bases fitting TRBD2. With 6 bases clipped from V and 1 base from J, the junction kept 9 bases outside the gene matches. Germline V gene lookup returns CDR1 MDHEN and CDR2 SYDVKM. The CDR3 extends over 17 amino acids. CDR3 residues: CASRYPEAGGSYNEQFF. The DNA of the CDR3 is TGTGCCAGCAGGTACCCTGAAGCGGGAGGGTCCTACAATGAGCAGTTCTTC.

The V and J genes are TRBV28 and TRBJ1-6, with D possibly matching TRBD1 (5 bases). The CDR3 spans 14 residues. V was clipped by 5 bases and J by 0 bases, with 5 bases between them. Germline V gene sequence: CDR1 MDHEN, CDR2 SYDVKM. The chain's CDR3 is CASSDSSYNSPLHF. CDR3 in DNA: TGTGCCAGCAGTGACAGCTCCTATAATTCACCCCTCCACTTT.

V gene TRBV19 combines with J gene TRBJ1-5, with a possible D match to TRBD1 (6 bases). V was shortened by 4 bases and J by 1 base, with 8 bases between the two germline ends. Germline lookup yields CDR1 LNHDA and CDR2 SQIVND (reference sequence). The CDR3 contains 14 residues. CDR3 residues: CASSTQGSNQPQHF. CDR3 in DNA: TGTGCCAGTAGTACCCAGGGGAGCAATCAGCCCCAGCATTTT.

This chain joins TRBV4-1 and TRBJ2-2, with 8 bases lining up with TRBD1. J was trimmed by 7 bases and V by 4 bases; bases with no gene match: 11. The CDR3 has 16 residues. Germline CDR1 is MGHRA and CDR2 is YSYEKL. The CDR3 sequence is CASSLQGAVLVGELFF. The CDR3 nucleotides are TGCGCCAGCAGCCTGCAGGGGGCCGTTCTGGTCGGGGAGCTGTTTTTT.

This chain joins TRBV19 and TRBJ1-5, with 9 bases lining up with TRBD1. Germline values: CDR1 LNHDA, CDR2 SQIVND (reference sequence). V shed 4 bases, J shed 4 bases, and the junction held 8 bases outside the gene matches. The CDR3 has 16 residues. The CDR3 spells CASSNPDRGRNQPQHF. The CDR3 nucleotides are TGTGCCAGTAGTAACCCCGACAGGGGGAGAAATCAGCCCCAGCATTTT. Together with reference TRBV19 and TRBJ1-5, the CDR3 gives the full variable domain: DGGITQSPKYLFRKEGQNVTLSCEQNLNHDAMYWYRQDPGQGLRLIYYSQIVNDFQKGDIAEGYSVSREKKESFPLTVTSAQKNPTAFYLCASSNPDRGRNQPQHFGDGTRLSIL.

This chain links TRBV27 with TRBJ1-2, with no clear D. V was pared by 7 bases and J by 5 bases, with 14 bases between. This CDR3 has 13 residues. CDR1 and CDR2 from the germline V gene are MNHEY and SMNVEV (reference sequence). The chain's CDR3 is CASKDIEGYGYTF. The CDR3 nucleotides read TGTGCCAGCAAGGATATAGAGGGTTATGGCTACACCTTC.

As DNA, the CDR3 is TGTGCCGTAGGAGTCAATGAAAAACTGTTTTTT. This translates into CAVGVNEKLFF. The V and J genes are TRBV10-3 and TRBJ1-4; D gene unclear. This CDR3 region has 11 residues. Germline CDR1 and CDR2: ENHRY and SYGVKD. Trimming shortened V by 11 bases and J by 5 bases, and 9 bases separated the two germline ends.

V gene TRBV29-1 combines with J gene TRBJ2-3, with TRBD2 matching over 7 bases. Trimming cost V 4 bases and J 1 base; bases outside gene matches: 8. CDR3 length: 15 amino acids. Per the germline V gene, CDR1 is SQVTM and CDR2 is ANQGSEA. The DNA for the CDR3 is TGCAGCGTTGCACTTGAGCGGGGACGCACAGATACGCAGTATTTT. Protein sequence: CSVALERGRTDTQYF.

This clone was found a few times. The chain employs TRBV5-4 and TRBJ2-1, with TRBD1 matching 10 bases. This CDR3 has 17 residues. V lost 0 bases and J lost 9; bases outside the gene matches: 12. Germline V CDR1 and CDR2: SGHNT, YYREEE (reference sequence). CDR3 sequence reads: CASSLARDRGPGSEQFF. For the CDR3, the DNA is TGTGCCAGCAGCTTGGCCCGAGACAGGGGGCCTGGTAGTGAGCAGTTCTTC.

The chain uses TRBV5-1 and TRBJ2-2; D might be TRBD2 (5 bases). V lost 0 bases and J 5 bases, leaving 11 bases between the germline ends. The CDR3 sequence is 15 residues long. CDR1 is SGHRS, CDR2 YFSETQ, per germline. The CDR3 region has the DNA TGCGCCAGCAGCTTGGAAACGGGGTATACCGGGGAGCTGTTTTTT. This codes for CASSLETGYTGELFF. Combining the CDR3 with reference TRBV5-1 and TRBJ2-2 gives the whole variable domain KAGVTQTPRYLIKTRGQQVTLSCSPISGHRSVSWYQQTPGQGLQFLFEYFSETQRNKGNFPGRFSGRQFSNSRSEMNVSTLELGDSALYLCASSLETGYTGELFFGEGSRLTVL.

V is TRBV28 and J is TRBJ1-6, with D maybe TRBD1 (6 bases). The germline V gene has CDR1 MDHEN and CDR2 SYDVKM. The CDR3 contains 21 residues. Trimming took 4 bases from V and 0 from J, leaving 25 bases between them. This CDR3 reads CASSSIRPDRSTSSYNSPLHF. CDR3 DNA: TGTGCCAGCAGTTCCATCCGTCCGGACAGATCCACAAGCTCCTATAATTCACCCCTCCACTTT.

DNA of the CDR3: TGTGCCAGCATGGGGGGTCCTGGGGGCTACACCTTC. Amino acids: CASMGGPGGYTF. J is TRBJ1-2 and V is TRBV27; the D gene is possibly TRBD1 (5 bases). Germline CDR1 and CDR2: MNHEY and SMNVEV (reference sequence). This CDR3 has 12 residues. Trimming removed 7 bases at V and 8 bases at J, with 14 bases between.

This rearrangement joins TRBV11-3 to TRBJ2-1, with D possibly matching TRBD1 (6 bases). The CDR3 is made up of 15 amino acids. In germline, CDR1 is SGHNT, CDR2 YENEEA. V was shortened by 5 bases and J by 3 bases, with 14 bases between the two germline ends. CDR3 residues: CASSPRWTVYNEQFF. The DNA for the CDR3 is TGTGCCAGCAGCCCGCGATGGACAGTCTACAATGAGCAGTTCTTC. Full variable domain (missing parts from reference TRBV11-3 and TRBJ2-1): EAGVVQSPRYKIIEKKQPVAFWCNPISGHNTLYWYLQNLGQGPELLIRYENEEAVDDSQLPKDRFSAERLKGVDSTLKIQPAELGDSAVYLCASSPRWTVYNEQFFGPGTRLTVL.

The CDR3 region has the DNA TGTGCCAGCAGTGACGAACAGGGTTTCTTTACCAACGTCCTGACTTTC. It specifies CASSDEQGFFTNVLTF. The gene calls are TRBV2 and TRBJ2-6; a possible D gene is TRBD1 (6 bases). There are 16 residues in the CDR3. Germline loops: CDR1 SNHLY, CDR2 FYNNEI. The germline V and J ends were trimmed by 3 bases and 8 bases, with 17 bases remaining between them.

The rearrangement links TRBV27 to TRBJ2-4, with 7 positions matching TRBD1. V shed 3 bases and J 4 bases; nucleotides not matched to a gene: 3. The CDR3 runs to 14 residues. Germline lookup yields CDR1 MNHEY and CDR2 SMNVEV (reference sequence). CDR3 in DNA: TGTGCCAGCAGTTTTTCGGGACAGAAAAACATTCAGTACTTC. Translation gives CASSFSGQKNIQYF.

The rearrangement joins TRBV23-1 to TRBJ1-2; unclear D gene. TRBV23-1 is reported as an ORF; its role is uncertain. The CDR3 is 17 amino acids. V was clipped by 3 bases and J by 4 bases, with 21 bases between them. The chain's CDR3 is CASSQGDGRTRAYGYTF. As DNA, the CDR3 is TGCGCCAGCAGTCAGGGAGACGGTCGCACACGGGCCTATGGCTACACCTTC.

This clone was recorded many times. CDR3 residues: CASSEGSGESDTQYF. In DNA form, the CDR3 reads TGTGCCAGCAGTGAAGGTAGCGGGGAGTCAGATACGCAGTATTTT. The chain couples TRBV6-4 to TRBJ2-3; 8 bases map to TRBD2. Per germline, CDR1 MRHNA and CDR2 SNTAGT. The CDR3 consists of 15 residues. The trim removed 3 bases at V and 4 bases at J, leaving 6 bases unmatched.

This chain links TRBV10-2 with TRBJ1-2; D gene uncertain. The germline gives CDR1 WSHSY, CDR2 SAAADI. The CDR3 runs to 13 residues. Trimming cost V 7 bases and J 7 bases, with 16 bases left between them. In nucleotides, the CDR3 is TGCGCCAGCACCGCTACGGCGGCCGGTGGCTACACCTTC. It encodes CASTATAAGGYTF.

The gene calls are TRBV5-1 and TRBJ2-5; D ambiguous. The germline V gene has CDR1 SGHRS and CDR2 YFSETQ. V lost 4 bases to trimming and J lost 9 bases, with 19 bases between them. This CDR3 comprises 14 residues. The CDR3 sequence: CASSEPADTPSQYF. CDR3 DNA sequence: TGCGCCAGCAGCGAACCCGCAGACACCCCTTCCCAGTACTTC.

The chain uses TRBV6-5 and TRBJ2-2; 8 positions agree with TRBD2. The CDR3 consists of 16 residues. With V trimmed by 4 bases and J by 6 bases, 10 bases remained unmatched. Germline V gene sequence: CDR1 MNHEY, CDR2 SVGAGI. The CDR3 spells CASSSLADHTAGELFF. CDR3 coding DNA: TGTGCCAGCAGTTCACTAGCGGATCATACCGCCGGGGAGCTGTTTTTT.